This TCR beta chain was recovered during a study of T cell responses to AZD1222 COVID-19 vaccine. Only a few counts were recorded for this clone. The antigen is not known. Study results and caveats: Only a handful of AZD1222 recipients were seropositive at baseline. Donors were mostly white British, more females; clonal diversity possibly underestimated. Spike regions recognized by vaccine-associated CD4 TCRs spanned the protein, led by 160-218 and 743-854.

The ends were cut back, 0 bases at V and 6 bases at J, with 8 bases in the middle. This CDR3 is 13 amino acids long. The germline V gene encodes CDR1 LGHDT and CDR2 YNNKEL (reference sequence). Clones were sequenced by immunoSEQ multiplex PCR, and TCRdb holds only the in-frame ones, with some missing. Of about 70,000 clones in the sample, about 85% were seen once. The sequence derives from an adult in good health. The rearrangement joins TRBV3-1 (or the pseudogene TRBV3-2) to TRBJ2-5; TRBD2 is a possible D gene (6 bases). Sequences were derived from peripheral blood, sampled on day 0 of AZD1222 vaccination. The CDR3 loop is CASSQEGGKTQYF. In DNA, the CDR3 is TGTGCCAGCAGCCAAGAGGGGGGAAAGACCCAGTACTTC.